These 3 T cell receptor beta chains came from one sample sequenced in a study of cytomegalovirus exposure and HLA in healthy donors (dated by TCRdb to 2017 to 2019). Receptor libraries were prepared by the immunoSEQ multiplex PCR assay. For the multiplex PCR, a mixture combining 60 forward primers for TCR Vbeta segments and 13 reverse primers for TCR Jbeta segments was used. TCRdb retrieved this table from immuneACCESS and kept in-frame rearrangements only. Not all clones are present; in checked studies, unresolved V genes account for under half, and no reason is known for the remainder. Within this sample are about 300,000 clones, with 70% to 90% of them counted one time only. Roughly 4% of the sample lies in the top ten. Sequenced input: PBMCs. Receptors originate from a man aged 40-50 years in good health and CMV-seropositive.

The gene calls are TRBV19 and TRBJ1-2; D call uncertain. The CDR3 extends over 17 amino acids. Trimming took off 5 bases at V and 7 bases at J, with 26 bases between the two ends. Per germline, CDR1 LNHDA and CDR2 SQIVND (reference sequence). The CDR3 nucleotides are TGTGCCAGTAGTCCGGAATCGACACCCCCAACGTTGTTTGGCTACACCTTC. Amino acids: CASSPESTPPTLFGYTF.

V gene TRBV5-1 combines with J gene TRBJ2-7; D unclear. The CDR3 is made up of 13 amino acids. Trimming took 4 bases from V and 3 from J, leaving 11 bases between them. Germline values: CDR1 SGHRS, CDR2 YFSETQ. The CDR3 bases are TGCGCCAGCAGCGAGGAAAGGAGCTACGAGCAGTACTTC. This sequence encodes CASSEERSYEQYF.

This chain uses TRBV11-2 with TRBJ2-7, with 10 positions matching TRBD2. CDR1 is SGHAT, CDR2 FQNNGV, per germline. CDR3 length equals 16 residues. The J segment lost 0 bases and the V segment lost 1 base, leaving 3 bases of the junction unmatched. The DNA for the CDR3 is TGTGCCAGCAGCTTAGGACCTAGCGGGAGCTCCTACGAGCAGTACTTC. Translation: CASSLGPSGSSYEQYF.